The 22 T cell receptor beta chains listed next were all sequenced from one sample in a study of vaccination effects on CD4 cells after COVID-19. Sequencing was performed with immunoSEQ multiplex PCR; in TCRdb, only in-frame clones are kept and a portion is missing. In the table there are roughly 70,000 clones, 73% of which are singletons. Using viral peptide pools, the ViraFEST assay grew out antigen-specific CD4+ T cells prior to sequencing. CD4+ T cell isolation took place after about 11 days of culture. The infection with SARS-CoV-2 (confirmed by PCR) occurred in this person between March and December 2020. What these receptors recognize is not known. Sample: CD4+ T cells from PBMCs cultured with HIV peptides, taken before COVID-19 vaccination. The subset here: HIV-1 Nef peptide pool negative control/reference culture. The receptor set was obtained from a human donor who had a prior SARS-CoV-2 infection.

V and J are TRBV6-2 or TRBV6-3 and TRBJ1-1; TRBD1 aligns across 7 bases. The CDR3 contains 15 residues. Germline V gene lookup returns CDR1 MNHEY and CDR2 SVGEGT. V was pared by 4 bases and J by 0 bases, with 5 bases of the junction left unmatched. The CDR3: CASSSGGFVNTEAFF. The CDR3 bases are TGTGCCAGCAGTTCAGGGGGTTTTGTGAACACTGAAGCTTTCTTT.

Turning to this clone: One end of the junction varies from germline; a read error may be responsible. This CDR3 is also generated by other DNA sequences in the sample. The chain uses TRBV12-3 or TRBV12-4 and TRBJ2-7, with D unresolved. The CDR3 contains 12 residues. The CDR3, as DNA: TGTGCCAGCAGTTTCGGTCGGTACAGATCTCACTTC. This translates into CASSFGRYRSHF.

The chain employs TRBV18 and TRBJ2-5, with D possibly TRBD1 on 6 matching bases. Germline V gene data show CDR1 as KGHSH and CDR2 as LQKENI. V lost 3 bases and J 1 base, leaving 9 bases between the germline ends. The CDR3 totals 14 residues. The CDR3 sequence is CASSPRGAQETQYF. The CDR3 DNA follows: TGTGCCAGCTCACCCAGGGGTGCCCAAGAGACCCAGTACTTC.

The CDR3 loop reads CASSLSRDSYGYTF. The CDR3 coding sequence is TGTGCCAGCAGCTTATCCCGTGACAGCTATGGCTACACCTTC. The chain combines TRBV11-2 with TRBJ1-2; D perhaps matches TRBD1 (5 bases). The CDR3 has 14 residues. The germline V gene has CDR1 SGHAT and CDR2 FQNNGV. Trimming removed 2 bases at V and 4 bases at J, with 11 bases between. Filled out from reference TRBV11-2 and TRBJ1-2, the complete variable domain reads EAGVAQSPRYKIIEKRQSVAFWCNPISGHATLYWYQQILGQGPKLLIQFQNNGVVDDSQLPKDRFSAERLKGVDSTLKIQPAKLEDSAVYLCASSLSRDSYGYTFGSGTRLTVV.

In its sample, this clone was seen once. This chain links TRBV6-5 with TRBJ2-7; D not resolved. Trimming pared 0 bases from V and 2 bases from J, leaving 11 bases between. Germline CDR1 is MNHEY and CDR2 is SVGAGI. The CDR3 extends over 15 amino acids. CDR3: CASSYSSQEPYEQYF. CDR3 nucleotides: TGTGCCAGCAGTTACTCCAGTCAGGAACCCTACGAGCAGTACTTC.

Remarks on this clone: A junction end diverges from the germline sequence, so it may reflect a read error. The CDR3 nucleotides are TGTGCCAGCAGTAAAGCTGGGGCCAACGTCCTGACTTTC. Translated, it gives CASSKAGANVLTF. The chain is built from TRBV2 and TRBJ2-6; no firm D call. CDR1 and CDR2 (germline): SNHLY, FYNNEI. CDR3 length: 13 residues.

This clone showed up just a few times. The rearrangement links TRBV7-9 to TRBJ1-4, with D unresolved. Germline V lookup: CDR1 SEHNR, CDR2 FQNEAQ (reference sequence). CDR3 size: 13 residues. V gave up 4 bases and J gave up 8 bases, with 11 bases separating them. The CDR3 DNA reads TGTGCCAGCAGCTCGGTTACGCTGGAAAAACTGTTTTTT. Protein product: CASSSVTLEKLFF.

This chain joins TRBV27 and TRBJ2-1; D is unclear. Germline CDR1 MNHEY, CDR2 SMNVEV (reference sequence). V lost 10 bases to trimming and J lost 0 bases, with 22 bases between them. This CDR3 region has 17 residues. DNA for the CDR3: TGTGCCACCCGCCCCACCACTCGGGCCAACTCCTACAATGAGCAGTTCTTC. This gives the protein CATRPTTRANSYNEQFF.

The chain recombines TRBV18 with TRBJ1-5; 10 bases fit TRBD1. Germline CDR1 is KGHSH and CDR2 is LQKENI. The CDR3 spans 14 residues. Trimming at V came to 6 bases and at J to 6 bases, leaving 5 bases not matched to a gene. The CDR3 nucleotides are TGTGCCAGCTCTCCCGACAGGGGGCTTCAGCCCCAGCATTTT. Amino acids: CASSPDRGLQPQHF.

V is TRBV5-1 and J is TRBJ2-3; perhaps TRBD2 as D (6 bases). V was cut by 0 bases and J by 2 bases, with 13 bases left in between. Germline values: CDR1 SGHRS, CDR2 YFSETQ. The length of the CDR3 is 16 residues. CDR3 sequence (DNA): TGCGCCAGCAGCTTGGTCGGGCGGGGCCCCACAGATACGCAGTATTTT. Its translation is CASSLVGRGPTDTQYF.

In DNA, the CDR3 is TGTGCCAGTAGTATACTCAGGGGTGGAGGCTACACCTTC. Protein product: CASSILRGGGYTF. The chain has TRBV19 and TRBJ1-2; tentatively, D is TRBD1 (6 bases). The length of the CDR3 is 13 residues. Per germline, CDR1 LNHDA and CDR2 SQIVND (reference sequence). Deletions cut 2 bases from V and 8 bases from J, with 12 bases between.

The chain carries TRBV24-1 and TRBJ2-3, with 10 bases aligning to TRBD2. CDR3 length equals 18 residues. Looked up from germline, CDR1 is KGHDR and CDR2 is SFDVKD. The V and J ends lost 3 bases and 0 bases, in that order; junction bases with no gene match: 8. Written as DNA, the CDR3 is TGTGCCACCAGTGATCCCGGACTAGCGGACACTAGCACAGATACGCAGTATTTT. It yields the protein CATSDPGLADTSTDTQYF.

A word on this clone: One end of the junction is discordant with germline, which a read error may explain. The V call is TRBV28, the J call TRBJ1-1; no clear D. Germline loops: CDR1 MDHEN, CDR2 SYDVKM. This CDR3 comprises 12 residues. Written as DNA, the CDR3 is TGTGCCAGCAGTTTAAGGAGGGCGGAAGGTTTCTTT. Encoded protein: CASSLRRAEGFF.

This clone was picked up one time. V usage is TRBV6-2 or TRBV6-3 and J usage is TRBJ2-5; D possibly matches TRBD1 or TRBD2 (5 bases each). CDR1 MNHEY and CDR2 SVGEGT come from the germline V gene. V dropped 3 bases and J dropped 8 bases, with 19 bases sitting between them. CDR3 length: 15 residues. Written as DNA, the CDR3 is TGTGCCAGCAGTTATACCGGGACCGAGGGAAACACCCAGTACTTC. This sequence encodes CASSYTGTEGNTQYF.

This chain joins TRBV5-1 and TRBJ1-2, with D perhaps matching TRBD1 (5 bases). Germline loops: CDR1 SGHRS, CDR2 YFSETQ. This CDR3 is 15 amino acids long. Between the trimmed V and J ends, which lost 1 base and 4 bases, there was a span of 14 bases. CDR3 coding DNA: TGCGCCAGCAGCTTGTCTATTGACAGCTCCTATGGCTACACCTTC. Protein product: CASSLSIDSSYGYTF.

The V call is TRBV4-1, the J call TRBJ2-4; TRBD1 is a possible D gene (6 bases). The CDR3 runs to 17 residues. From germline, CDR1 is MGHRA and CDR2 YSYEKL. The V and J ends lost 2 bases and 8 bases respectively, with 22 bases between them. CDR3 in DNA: TGCGCCAGCAGCCAATTAACCTTGGACAGACGTCGGGACATTCAGTACTTC. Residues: CASSQLTLDRRRDIQYF.

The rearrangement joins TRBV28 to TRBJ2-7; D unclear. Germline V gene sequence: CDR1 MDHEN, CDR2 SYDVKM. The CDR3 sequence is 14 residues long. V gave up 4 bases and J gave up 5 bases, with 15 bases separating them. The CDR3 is CASSSRNWGNEQYF. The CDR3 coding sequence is TGTGCCAGCAGTTCACGAAACTGGGGTAACGAGCAGTACTTC.

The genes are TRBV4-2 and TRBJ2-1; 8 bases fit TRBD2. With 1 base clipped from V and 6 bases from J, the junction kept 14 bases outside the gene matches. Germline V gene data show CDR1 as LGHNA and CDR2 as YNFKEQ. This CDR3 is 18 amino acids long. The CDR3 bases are TGTGCCAGCAGCCAAGCTCAACTTTTGGCTAGCGGGTTCAATGAGCAGTTCTTC. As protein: CASSQAQLLASGFNEQFF.

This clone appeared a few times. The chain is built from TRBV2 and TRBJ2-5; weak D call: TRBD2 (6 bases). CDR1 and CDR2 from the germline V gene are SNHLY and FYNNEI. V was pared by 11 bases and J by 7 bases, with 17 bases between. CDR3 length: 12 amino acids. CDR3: CASRAGRRTQYF. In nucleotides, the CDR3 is TGTGCCTCGCGGGCGGGGCGGAGGACCCAGTACTTC.

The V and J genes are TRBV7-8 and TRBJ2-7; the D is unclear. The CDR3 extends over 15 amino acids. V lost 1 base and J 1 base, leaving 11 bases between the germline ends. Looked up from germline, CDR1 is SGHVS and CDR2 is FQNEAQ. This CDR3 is CASSLDVAYSYEQYF. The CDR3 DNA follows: TGTGCCAGCAGCTTAGACGTAGCATATTCCTACGAGCAGTACTTC.

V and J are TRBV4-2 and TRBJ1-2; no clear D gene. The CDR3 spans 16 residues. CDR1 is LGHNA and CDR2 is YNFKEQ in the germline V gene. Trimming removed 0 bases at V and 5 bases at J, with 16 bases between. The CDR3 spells CASSQEGLGSGYGYTF. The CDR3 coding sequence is TGTGCCAGCAGCCAAGAGGGATTGGGTTCCGGATATGGCTACACCTTC.

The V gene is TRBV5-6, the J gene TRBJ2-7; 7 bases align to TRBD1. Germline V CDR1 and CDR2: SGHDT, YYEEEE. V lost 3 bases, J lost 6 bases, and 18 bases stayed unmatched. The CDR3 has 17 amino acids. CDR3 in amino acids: CASSSKRQGFFSGEQYF. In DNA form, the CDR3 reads TGTGCCAGCAGCTCGAAGCGACAGGGTTTTTTCTCTGGCGAGCAGTACTTC.